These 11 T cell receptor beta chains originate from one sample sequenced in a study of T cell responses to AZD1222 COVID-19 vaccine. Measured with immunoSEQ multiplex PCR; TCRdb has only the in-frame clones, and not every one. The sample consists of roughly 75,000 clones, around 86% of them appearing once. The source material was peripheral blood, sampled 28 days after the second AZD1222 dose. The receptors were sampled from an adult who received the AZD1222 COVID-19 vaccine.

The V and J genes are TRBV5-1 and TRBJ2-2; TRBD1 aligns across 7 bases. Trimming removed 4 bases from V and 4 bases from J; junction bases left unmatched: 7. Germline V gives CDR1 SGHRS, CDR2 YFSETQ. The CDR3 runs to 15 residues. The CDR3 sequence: CASSRTGDATGELFF. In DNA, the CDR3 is TGCGCCAGCAGCCGGACAGGCGATGCCACCGGGGAGCTGTTTTTT. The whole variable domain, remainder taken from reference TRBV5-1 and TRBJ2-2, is KAGVTQTPRYLIKTRGQQVTLSCSPISGHRSVSWYQQTPGQGLQFLFEYFSETQRNKGNFPGRFSGRQFSNSRSEMNVSTLELGDSALYLCASSRTGDATGELFFGEGSRLTVL.

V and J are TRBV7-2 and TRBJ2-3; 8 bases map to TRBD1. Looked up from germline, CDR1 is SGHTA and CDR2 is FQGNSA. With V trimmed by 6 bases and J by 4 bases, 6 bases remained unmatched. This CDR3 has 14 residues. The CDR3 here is CASSSGGRSDTQYF. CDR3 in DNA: TGTGCCAGCAGTTCAGGGGGCCGTTCAGATACGCAGTATTTT.

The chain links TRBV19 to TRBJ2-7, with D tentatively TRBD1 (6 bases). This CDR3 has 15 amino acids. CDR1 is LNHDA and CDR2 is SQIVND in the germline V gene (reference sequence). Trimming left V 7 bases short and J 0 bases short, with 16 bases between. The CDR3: CASNPRDTSSYEQYF. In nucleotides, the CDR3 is TGTGCCAGTAACCCCCGGGACACTAGCTCCTACGAGCAGTACTTC.

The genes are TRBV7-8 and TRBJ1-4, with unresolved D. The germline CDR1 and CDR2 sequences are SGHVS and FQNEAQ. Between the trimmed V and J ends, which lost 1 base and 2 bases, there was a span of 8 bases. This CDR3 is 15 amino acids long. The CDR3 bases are TGTGCCAGCAGCTTAGTGGGAACGACTAATGAAAAACTGTTTTTT. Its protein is CASSLVGTTNEKLFF.

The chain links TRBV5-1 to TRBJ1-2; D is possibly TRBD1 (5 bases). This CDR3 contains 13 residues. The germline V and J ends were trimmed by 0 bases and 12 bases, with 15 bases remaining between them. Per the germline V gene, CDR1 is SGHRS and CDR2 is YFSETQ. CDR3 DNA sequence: TGCGCCAGCAGCTTGGACACCCTCCAGGGAAACACCTTC. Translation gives CASSLDTLQGNTF.

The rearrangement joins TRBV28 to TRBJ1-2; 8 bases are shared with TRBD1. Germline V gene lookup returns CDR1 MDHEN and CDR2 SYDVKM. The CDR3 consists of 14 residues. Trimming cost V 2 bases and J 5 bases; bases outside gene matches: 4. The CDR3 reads CASSLVGQGYGYTF. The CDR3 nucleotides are TGTGCCAGCAGTTTAGTAGGACAGGGTTATGGCTACACCTTC.

CDR3 loop: CASSRQGADEQYF. The CDR3 DNA reads as TGTGCCAGCAGTAGACAGGGGGCCGACGAGCAGTACTTC. The genes are TRBV6-5 and TRBJ2-7; 10 bases agree with TRBD1. Germline V lookup: CDR1 MNHEY, CDR2 SVGAGI. The V gene end was trimmed by 5 bases and the J gene end by 5 bases; junction bases not matched to a gene: 3. CDR3 size: 13 residues.

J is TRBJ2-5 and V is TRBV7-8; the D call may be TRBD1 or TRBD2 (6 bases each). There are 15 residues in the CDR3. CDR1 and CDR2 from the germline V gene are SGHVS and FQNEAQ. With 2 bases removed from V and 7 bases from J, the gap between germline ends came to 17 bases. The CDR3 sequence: CASSLFSGAQGTQYF. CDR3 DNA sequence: TGTGCCAGCAGCTTATTCTCGGGGGCGCAGGGGACCCAGTACTTC.

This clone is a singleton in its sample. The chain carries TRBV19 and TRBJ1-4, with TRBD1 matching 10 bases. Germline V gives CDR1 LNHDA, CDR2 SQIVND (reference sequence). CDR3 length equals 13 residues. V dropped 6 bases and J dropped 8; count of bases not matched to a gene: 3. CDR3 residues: CASSETGGEKLFF. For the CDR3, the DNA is TGTGCCAGTAGCGAGACAGGGGGCGAAAAACTGTTTTTT.

The CDR3 region is CASGELEPQHF. In nucleotides, the CDR3 is TGTGCCAGCGGAGAATTAGAGCCCCAGCATTTT. The chain links TRBV27 to TRBJ1-5; D uncertain. Germline V gene lookup returns CDR1 MNHEY and CDR2 SMNVEV (reference sequence). The CDR3 length is 11 residues. The V gene lost 8 bases and the J gene lost 8 bases, with 10 bases spanning the gap.

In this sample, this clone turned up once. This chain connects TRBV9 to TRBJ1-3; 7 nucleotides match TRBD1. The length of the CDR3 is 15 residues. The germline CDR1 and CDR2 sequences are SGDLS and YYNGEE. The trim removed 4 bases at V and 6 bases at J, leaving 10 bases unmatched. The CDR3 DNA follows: TGTGCCAGCAGCCAATTCAGGGGGGAGGAAAACACCATATATTTT. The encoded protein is CASSQFRGEENTIYF.